These T cell receptor beta chains were read from a single sample in a study of identical twins. Via MiXCR, TCRdb re-called the 5' RACE reads, giving one row per CDR3 protein. The sample has about 690,000 distinct CDR3 sequences; roughly 6% are singletons. Sequencing input: naive T cells sorted from blood. Source of these receptors: a man between 18 and 35 years old in good health. CDR3s leave out the opening cysteine and the closing phenylalanine or tryptophan. A D gene is named only where the DNA matches it firmly.

d_gene,v_gene,j_gene,CDR3aa
TRBD2,TRBV7-8,TRBJ2-3,ASSLAMTSGNTDTQY
.,TRBV7-6,TRBJ1-4,ASRTEANEKLF
TRBD1,TRBV19,TRBJ2-7,ASSIPGQGYNEQY
.,TRBV6-2/TRBV6-3,TRBJ2-7,ASRTSGGLSYEQY
.,TRBV9,TRBJ2-5,ASSVGHFETQY
TRBD2,TRBV12-3/TRBV12-4,TRBJ2-1,ASSLAGGPGNEQF
TRBD2,TRBV29-1,TRBJ2-1,SVELFAGGTYNEQF
TRBD2,TRBV7-9,TRBJ2-1,ASSLRGSGNNEQF
TRBD2,TRBV20-1,TRBJ2-1,SARGSGTNLYNEQF
TRBD2,TRBV29-1,TRBJ2-3,SAERGGLAGDTQY
.,TRBV10-3,TRBJ1-1,AISESGGDLNTEAF
.,TRBV19,TRBJ1-1,ASLGQPGTEAF
.,TRBV6-1,TRBJ1-2,ASMRMEGYT
.,TRBV5-1,TRBJ1-4,ASSFRGPNEKLF
TRBD2,TRBV20-1,TRBJ2-1,SAPRPGLADITSYNEQF
.,TRBV15,TRBJ2-1,ATSRDLGRNEQF
.,TRBV20-1,TRBJ2-7,SARGTTPYEQY
.,TRBV12-3/TRBV12-4,TRBJ2-3,ASTQRDFSPDTQY
.,TRBV12-3/TRBV12-4,TRBJ1-5,ASSLGGRGSNQPQH
TRBD2,TRBV6-1,TRBJ2-3,ASSSTLAADTQY
.,TRBV24-1,TRBJ2-1,ATENSGSSSYNEQF
.,TRBV5-1,TRBJ2-1,ASSGNGWDNEQF
.,TRBV27,TRBJ2-2,ASSFINAAGELF
.,TRBV7-8,TRBJ2-2,ASSQSGGAANTGELF
.,TRBV7-9,TRBJ2-7,ASSLDRDKPYEQY
.,TRBV25-1,TRBJ1-1,ASSARTPNTEAF
TRBD1,TRBV7-9,TRBJ2-1,ASIKGTVPNEQF
.,TRBV20-1,TRBJ2-2,SASKVGELF
TRBD2,TRBV11-2,TRBJ2-3,ASSPQTSGRGLRDTQY
.,TRBV6-1,TRBJ2-1,ARTCDVSSYNEQF
.,TRBV11-2,TRBJ2-5,ASSLGTASTQETQY
TRBD2,TRBV12-3/TRBV12-4,TRBJ2-2,ASTEREWGTGELF
.,TRBV25-1,TRBJ2-2,ASSEGNTGELF
TRBD2,TRBV28,TRBJ2-3,ASTQAGALISQY
.,TRBV7-9,TRBJ2-1,ASSLSRENEQF
.,TRBV2,TRBJ2-1,ASLLGYNEQF
TRBD2,TRBV30,TRBJ2-5,AWGKTSGKVTQY
.,TRBV6-5,TRBJ2-1,ASSYSTGAEQF
TRBD1,TRBV12-3/TRBV12-4,TRBJ2-1,ASSLDRSVNEQF
TRBD2,TRBV12-3/TRBV12-4,TRBJ2-1,ASSPFAGTSAGHEQF
TRBD2,TRBV12-3/TRBV12-4,TRBJ2-1,ASSLYVLGREGYNEQF
.,TRBV20-1,TRBJ1-5,SARAQTTEYSNQPQH
.,TRBV14,TRBJ2-5,ASSQETGLWETQY
.,TRBV4-2,TRBJ2-2,ASSQVWGLPRGELF
.,TRBV9,TRBJ2-5,ASSPQAQETQY
.,TRBV4-2,TRBJ2-1,ASSSEDYNEQF
.,TRBV20-1,TRBJ1-1,SARDSEGWRTEAF
TRBD2,TRBV20-1,TRBJ2-1,SASGGASGGKNEQF
TRBD2,TRBV7-3,TRBJ2-1,ASSSMGTSGYNEQF
.,TRBV20-1,TRBJ1-4,SARGVTNEKLF
.,TRBV20-1,TRBJ2-1,SARDLRYYNEQF